Listed below are T cell receptor beta chains from one sample, sequenced in a study of T cell responses to AZD1222 COVID-19 vaccine. TCRdb keeps only in-frame clones here, not all; method: immunoSEQ multiplex PCR. In the table there are 85,000 to 110,000 clones, 90% of which are singletons. The sample was peripheral blood, taken on day 0 of AZD1222 vaccination. These receptors all stem from an adult in good health. Both conserved end residues are part of each CDR3. The order of the fields is J gene, V gene, D gene, CDR3 length, clone size, CDR3 protein, CDR3 DNA. A D gene is named only where the DNA matches it firmly. Clone size is shown for a subset of rows, as once, few, many or a class of expanded clone.

>TRBJ2-2|TRBV6-2/TRBV6-3|-|13|once
CASSYSFTGELFF
TGTGCCAGCAGTTACTCTTTCACCGGGGAGCTGTTTTTT
>TRBJ2-7|TRBV12-3/TRBV12-4|-|12|once
CASSFTGNEQYF
TGTGCCAGCAGTTTTACAGGGAACGAGCAGTACTTC
>TRBJ1-1|TRBV7-2|-|11|-
CASSPLDEAFF
TGTGCCAGCAGCCCACTCGATGAAGCTTTCTTT
>TRBJ2-7|TRBV28|-|14|-
CASSSGRQSYEQYF
TGTGCCAGCAGTTCGGGACGCCAGTCCTACGAGCAGTACTTC
>TRBJ1-1|TRBV3-1/TRBV3-2|-|15|-
CASSRPGVSDTEAFF
TGTGCCAGCAGCCGCCCGGGAGTGTCGGACACTGAAGCTTTCTTT
>TRBJ1-2|TRBV18|TRBD1|14|-
CASSPDRGLNGYTF
TGTGCCAGCTCCCCCGACAGGGGGCTTAATGGCTACACCTTC
>TRBJ1-1|TRBV5-5|TRBD1|15|-
CASSSPTGGNTEAFF
TGTGCCAGCAGCTCACCTACAGGGGGGAACACTGAAGCTTTCTTT
>TRBJ1-1|TRBV19|TRBD1|16|once
CASSIRDRGMNTEAFF
TGTGCCAGTAGTATACGGGACAGGGGAATGAACACTGAAGCTTTCTTT
>TRBJ1-2|TRBV29-1|-|13|-
CSVVGGTGAGYTF
TGCAGCGTTGTGGGAGGGACGGGGGCTGGCTACACCTTC
>TRBJ2-7|TRBV5-5|-|12|-
CASSLAGNEQYF
TGTGCCAGCAGCTTGGCGGGGAACGAGCAGTACTTC
>TRBJ2-7|TRBV6-1|-|14|-
CDLPSGSLGYEQYF
TGTGACCTCCCTAGTGGGAGCCTAGGCTACGAGCAGTACTTC
>TRBJ2-2|TRBV5-1|-|15|-
CASRTGTANTGELFF
TGCGCCAGCAGGACCGGGACCGCGAACACCGGGGAGCTGTTTTTT
>TRBJ2-2|TRBV4-3|TRBD1|17|once
CASSQARGGWNTGELFF
TGCGCCAGCAGCCAAGCTAGAGGGGGCTGGAACACCGGGGAGCTGTTTTTT
>TRBJ2-7|TRBV4-3|-|15|-
CASSQQWEGAYEQYF
TGCGCCAGCAGCCAACAGTGGGAGGGGGCCTACGAGCAGTACTTC
>TRBJ2-1|TRBV27|-|14|-
CASSLYGGYNEQFF
TGTGCCAGCAGTTTATACGGGGGTTACAATGAGCAGTTCTTC
>TRBJ1-4|TRBV6-5|TRBD1|12|-
CASRTGDEKLFF
TGTGCCAGCCGGACAGGAGACGAAAAACTGTTTTTT
>TRBJ1-4|TRBV6-5|-|15|once
CASRPPRVQGEKLFF
TGTGCCAGCAGGCCTCCGCGTGTGCAAGGGGAAAAACTGTTTTTT
>TRBJ2-5|TRBV7-2|TRBD2|13|-
CASRIAGQETQYF
TGTGCCAGCAGGATAGCGGGCCAAGAGACCCAGTACTTC
>TRBJ1-4|TRBV28|-|12|-
CASRTSGEKLFF
TGTGCCAGCAGGACGTCGGGTGAAAAACTGTTTTTT
>TRBJ2-2|TRBV5-4|-|14|-
CASSLEGATGELFF
TGTGCCAGCAGCTTGGAGGGAGCCACCGGGGAGCTGTTTTTT
>TRBJ1-2|TRBV5-8|-|14|few
CASSLAGINYGYTF
TGTGCCAGCAGCTTGGCAGGGATTAACTATGGCTACACCTTC
>TRBJ2-2|TRBV6-5|TRBD1|13|-
CAVDRGQTGELFF
TGTGCCGTAGACAGGGGGCAAACCGGGGAGCTGTTTTTT
>TRBJ2-3|TRBV6-4|-|14|-
CASSVAASTDTQYF
TGTGCCAGCAGCGTAGCGGCTAGCACAGATACGCAGTATTTT